The next 10 T cell receptor beta chains were all read from a single sample in a study of blood T cell repertoires in COVID-19. Libraries were prepared by immunoSEQ multiplex PCR; TCRdb keeps only in-frame clonotypes and omits some of them. The sample has tens of thousands of clones, roughly 89% seen once. The sample taken for sequencing was peripheral blood. All receptors derive from a human donor in a cohort sampled during active COVID-19.

V is TRBV28 and J is TRBJ1-4; D unresolved. The CDR3 is made up of 13 amino acids. V was cut by 2 bases and J by 4 bases, with 5 bases left in between. The germline CDR1 and CDR2 sequences are MDHEN and SYDVKM. CDR3 in amino acids: CASSLVSNEKLFF. CDR3 DNA sequence: TGTGCCAGCAGTTTAGTCAGTAATGAAAAACTGTTTTTT.

This chain uses TRBV4-3 with TRBJ2-4; D is unclear. Trimming removed 0 bases at V and 0 bases at J, with 12 bases between. The CDR3 extends over 17 amino acids. From germline, CDR1 is LGHNA and CDR2 YSLEER. The CDR3 DNA reads TGCGCCAGCAGCCAAGAATGGGCCAATTTAGCCAAAAACATTCAGTACTTC. Residues: CASSQEWANLAKNIQYF.

This clone was seen a handful of times. The V call is TRBV4-2, the J call TRBJ2-5; D not certain. CDR1 is LGHNA and CDR2 is YNFKEQ in the germline V gene. The V gene lost 0 bases and the J gene lost 4 bases, with 6 bases spanning the gap. CDR3 length: 13 amino acids. This CDR3 is CASSQDLRETQYF. CDR3 nucleotide sequence: TGTGCCAGCAGCCAAGATCTCCGAGAGACCCAGTACTTC.

The chain uses TRBV10-3 and TRBJ1-4; D gene uncertain. The germline V gene encodes CDR1 ENHRY and CDR2 SYGVKD. The germline V and J ends were trimmed by 8 bases and 3 bases, with 19 bases remaining between them. The CDR3 is 16 residues long. The CDR3 DNA is TGTGCCATCTCTAATAACCGGGGATCGGCTAATGAAAAACTGTTTTTT. It encodes CAISNNRGSANEKLFF.

This rearrangement joins TRBV18 to TRBJ2-5; tentatively, D is TRBD2 (5 bases). The CDR3 loop spans 13 amino acids. Germline lookup yields CDR1 KGHSH and CDR2 LQKENI. Trimming took off 3 bases at V and 5 bases at J, with 10 bases between the two ends. The CDR3 spells CASSPGRAETQYF. CDR3 bases: TGTGCCAGCTCACCTGGGAGAGCTGAGACCCAGTACTTC.

The rearrangement joins TRBV5-1 to TRBJ1-2; 9 nucleotides align to TRBD1. The V gene end was trimmed by 4 bases and the J gene end by 7 bases; junction bases not matched to a gene: 8. This CDR3 contains 14 residues. Germline assignment: CDR1 SGHRS and CDR2 YFSETQ. CDR3 amino acids: CASSVDRGFGGYTF. The CDR3 bases are TGCGCCAGCAGCGTGGACAGGGGATTCGGTGGCTACACCTTC.

The chain employs TRBV5-1 and TRBJ1-1; 7 bases fit TRBD1. This CDR3 region has 15 residues. Germline loops: CDR1 SGHRS, CDR2 YFSETQ. V was pared by 2 bases and J by 5 bases, with 9 bases of the junction left unmatched. DNA for the CDR3: TGCGCCAGCAGCTTTGGTAGACAGGGATTGACTGAAGCTTTCTTT. Its translation: CASSFGRQGLTEAFF.

The V gene is TRBV7-3, the J gene TRBJ2-1; 14 bases fit TRBD2. CDR3 length: 16 amino acids. Losses at the gene ends were 0 bases for V and 7 bases for J; bases not matched to a gene: 2. Germline V gene lookup returns CDR1 SGHTA and CDR2 FQGTGA. The CDR3, as DNA: TGTGCCAGCAGCTTAACCGGGACTAGCGGGAGAAATGAGCAGTTCTTC. Translated: CASSLTGTSGRNEQFF.

This clone was seen once. The J gene is TRBJ2-2, the V gene TRBV7-3; maybe TRBD1 (5 bases). Trimming shortened V by 0 bases and J by 2 bases, and 10 bases separated the two germline ends. Germline V gene lookup returns CDR1 SGHTA and CDR2 FQGTGA. The CDR3 contains 16 residues. The CDR3, as DNA: TGTGCCAGCAGCTTAACCTCAGGGCCCAACACCGGGGAGCTGTTTTTT. It specifies CASSLTSGPNTGELFF.

The chain employs TRBV27 and TRBJ1-2; TRBD1 might be the D (6 bases). CDR1 and CDR2 from the germline V gene are MNHEY and SMNVEV (reference sequence). The CDR3 length is 17 residues. The ends were cut back, 2 bases at V and 7 bases at J, with 23 bases in the middle. As DNA, the CDR3 is TGTGCCAGCAGTTTAACGGGCCAGATTCTTGTAGGGGGTGGCTACACCTTC. Its translation is CASSLTGQILVGGGYTF.